What follows is one T cell receptor (beta chain) and its context. This sample stems from a study of blood T cell repertoires in COVID-19. The overall study: The United States, Italy and Spain were the sources of the acute and convalescent COVID-19 samples.

Germline loops: CDR1 SGHNT, CDR2 YENEEA. V was shortened by 5 bases and J by 1 base, with 18 bases between the two germline ends. This CDR3 contains 17 residues. As processed by the authors: Amplification from reference gene primers served as the basis for estimated nucleated cell counts. The protocol was immunoSEQ multiplex PCR, while the TCRdb copy is restricted to in-frame clones and leaves out a portion. V, J and clone size derive from that table, while D and trimming were established from the DNA sequence. The sample includes 100,000 to 150,000 clones, 84% of them seen just once. This sequence originates from a man aged 55 to 69 with acute or convalescent COVID-19. This chain uses TRBV11-3 with TRBJ2-1; tentatively, D is TRBD2 (6 bases). The sample consisted of peripheral blood. The CDR3 spells CASSIRSGPPSYNEQFF. CDR3 in DNA: TGTGCCAGCAGCATACGTAGCGGTCCCCCGTCCTACAATGAGCAGTTCTTC.